These 6 T cell receptor beta chains were all obtained from the same sample, sequenced in a study of blood T cell repertoires in COVID-19. TCRdb's table, derived via immunoSEQ multiplex PCR, lists solely in-frame clones and lacks some. The sample shows nearly 200,000 clones, approximately 90% of them seen only once. The sequenced sample consisted of peripheral blood. These receptors came from a woman in her thirties or forties who had recovered from COVID-19.

The chain couples TRBV2 to TRBJ2-2; a weak D match, TRBD1 (6 bases). Looked up from germline, CDR1 is SNHLY and CDR2 is FYNNEI. The CDR3 totals 16 residues. The V and J ends lost 7 bases and 1 base respectively, with 16 bases between them. In DNA, the CDR3 is TGTGCCAGCAAAGCACAGGGTATCGGGAACACCGGGGAGCTGTTTTTT. Translation gives CASKAQGIGNTGELFF. Using reference TRBV2 and TRBJ2-2 for the parts outside the CDR3, the full variable domain is EPEVTQTPSHQVTQMGQEVILRCVPISNHLYFYWYRQILGQKVEFLVSFYNNEISEKSEIFDDQFSVERPDGSNFTLKIRSTKLEDSAMYFCASKAQGIGNTGELFFGEGSRLTVL.

This sequence joins TRBV24-1 and TRBJ1-1; 9 bases map to TRBD1. The CDR3 covers 14 residues. Germline CDR1 and CDR2: KGHDR and SFDVKD. The V segment lost 7 bases and the J segment 1 base; nucleotides outside the gene matches: 3. CDR3 DNA: TGTGCCACCAGCCGGGGACAGGGGAACACTGAAGCTTTCTTT. It is translated as CATSRGQGNTEAFF.

This chain uses TRBV18 with TRBJ2-1, with TRBD2 matching 16 bases. V gave up 2 bases and J gave up 3 bases; unmatched junction bases: 7. This CDR3 region has 19 residues. The V gene's germline CDR1 is KGHSH and CDR2 LQKENI. CDR3 sequence reads: CASSPTGTSGRVFYNEQFF. The CDR3 DNA follows: TGTGCCAGCTCACCAACGGGGACTAGCGGGAGGGTTTTCTACAATGAGCAGTTCTTC.

A few counts support this clone. The junction and the germline gene differ at one end; a read error may be behind it. CDR3 coding DNA: TGTGCCAGCAGCGAAGGGACACCCCATGGGTACGAGCAGTACTTC. It specifies CASSEGTPHGYEQYF. The genes are TRBV6-1 and TRBJ2-7, with a possible D match to TRBD1 (6 bases). Germline CDR1 reads MNHNS; CDR2 reads SASEGT. The CDR3 has 15 residues.

The V call is TRBV28, the J call TRBJ1-2; TRBD1 might be the D (5 bases). CDR3 length equals 12 residues. Germline CDR1 reads MDHEN; CDR2 reads SYDVKM. Trimming pared 11 bases from V and 3 bases from J, leaving 13 bases between. The CDR3 sequence: CAGGKQDYGYTF. The CDR3 nucleotides read TGTGCCGGCGGAAAACAGGACTATGGCTACACCTTC.

This chain links TRBV24-1 with TRBJ1-4; the D is unclear. The CDR3 length is 18 residues. V was clipped by 5 bases and J by 0 bases, with 18 bases between them. CDR1 KGHDR and CDR2 SFDVKD come from the germline V gene. Here the CDR3 reads CATSGPDSDDATNEKLFF. The CDR3 DNA reads TGTGCCACCAGTGGCCCCGATTCAGATGATGCAACTAATGAAAAACTGTTTTTT.